Shown below are 25 T cell receptor beta chains from a single sample sequenced in a study of graft-versus-host responses after intestinal transplantation. These receptors are not linked to any known antigen. Using immunoSEQ multiplex PCR, the repertoire was profiled, and TCRdb retains in-frame clones only, with some absent. The table shows 70,000 or so clones, with 84% occurring only once. The starting material was unstimulated CD4+ T cells sorted from spleen or lymph node cells, obtained before transplant. These receptor sequences come from a human donor who was the organ donor for an intestinal transplant.

The chain links TRBV15 to TRBJ2-5; D is unclear. The V end lost 0 bases, the J end lost 5 bases, and 7 bases lay between the germline ends. Per germline, CDR1 LNHNV and CDR2 YYDKDF (reference sequence). This CDR3 has 13 amino acids. The CDR3 here is CATSRDLMETQYF. The CDR3 DNA is TGTGCCACCAGCAGAGATCTAATGGAGACCCAGTACTTC. Full variable domain (outside the CDR3, taken from reference TRBV15 and TRBJ2-5): DAMVIQNPRYQVTQFGKPVTLSCSQTLNHNVMYWYQQKSSQAPKLLFHYYDKDFNNEADTPDNFQSRRPNTSFCFLDIRSPGLGDTAMYLCATSRDLMETQYFGPGTRLLVL.

The V and J genes are TRBV6-1 and TRBJ1-2; D is ambiguous. V lost 4 bases, J lost 0 bases, and 15 bases lay in between. Germline V gives CDR1 MNHNS, CDR2 SASEGT. The CDR3 is 16 residues long. In nucleotides, the CDR3 is TGTGCCAGCAGTGCGAGGGCAGGCCCCCCTAACTATGGCTACACCTTC. As protein: CASSARAGPPNYGYTF.

The chain carries TRBV6-5 and TRBJ1-1, with D perhaps TRBD1 (6 bases). The germline CDR1 and CDR2 sequences are MNHEY and SVGAGI. Between the trimmed V and J ends, which lost 6 bases and 2 bases, there was a span of 10 bases. The CDR3 loop spans 13 amino acids. CDR3 DNA: TGTGCCAGCAGGGCCAGGGGAAACACTGAAGCTTTCTTT. Its translation is CASRARGNTEAFF.

The chain employs TRBV5-6 and TRBJ1-5; 8 nucleotides align to TRBD1. In germline, CDR1 is SGHDT, CDR2 YYEEEE. The CDR3 loop spans 12 amino acids. V lost 3 bases, J lost 9 bases, and 2 bases stayed unmatched. This CDR3 is CASSSQGGPQHF. The CDR3, as DNA: TGTGCCAGCAGCTCACAGGGGGGGCCCCAGCATTTT.

This chain uses TRBV19 with TRBJ2-7; 7 bases are shared with TRBD1. The germline V gene encodes CDR1 LNHDA and CDR2 SQIVND (reference sequence). J gave up 1 base and V 3 bases, and 6 bases lay outside the gene matches. The CDR3 covers 15 residues. For the CDR3, the DNA is TGTGCCAGTAGTATTATAAGACAGGGATCCTACGAGCAGTACGTC. This codes for CASSIIRQGSYEQYV.

In its sample, this clone was seen a few times. This CDR3 reads CASSPTGTGGARGEKLFF. In nucleotides, the CDR3 is TGTGCCAGCAGTCCTACCGGGACAGGGGGCGCGAGGGGTGAAAAACTGTTTTTT. V and J are TRBV28 and TRBJ1-4; TRBD1 matches at 12 bases. Germline trimming cut 5 bases from V and 7 bases from J; bases unmatched to any gene: 14. The V gene's germline CDR1 is MDHEN and CDR2 SYDVKM. The CDR3 is 18 amino acids.

CDR3 in DNA: TGCGCCAGCAGCCAAGGGACTAGCGGGGGTATCACAGATACGCAGTATTTT. Amino acids: CASSQGTSGGITDTQYF. The chain recombines TRBV4-3 with TRBJ2-3, with 13 bases lining up with TRBD2. After removal of 1 base from V and 2 bases from J, the junction contained 3 bases not matched to a gene. Germline V lookup: CDR1 LGHNA, CDR2 YSLEER. This CDR3 has 17 amino acids.

The chain links TRBV5-1 to TRBJ2-1; D gene ambiguous. CDR1 is SGHRS and CDR2 is YFSETQ in the germline V gene. The CDR3 contains 13 residues. V lost 0 bases to trimming and J lost 7 bases, with 8 bases between them. As DNA, the CDR3 is TGCGCCAGCAGCTTGGCCCTGGCAAATGAGCAGTTCTTC. This translates into CASSLALANEQFF.

The CDR3 nucleotides are TGTGCCAGCAGCATAGGACTAGTCGGGGATACGCAGTATTTT. Translated: CASSIGLVGDTQYF. The chain is built from TRBV7-3 and TRBJ2-3, with TRBD2 matching over 7 bases. The CDR3 sequence is 14 residues long. V was pared by 5 bases and J by 6 bases, with 8 bases of the junction left unmatched. Germline CDR1 reads SGHTA; CDR2 reads FQGTGA.

The chain employs TRBV7-2 and TRBJ2-2; TRBD2 is a possible D gene (7 bases). This CDR3 has 14 residues. Germline V gives CDR1 SGHTA, CDR2 FQGNSA. The germline V and J ends were trimmed by 5 bases and 6 bases, with 13 bases remaining between them. This chain's CDR3 is CASSGRGGAGELFF. The CDR3 DNA sequence: TGTGCCAGCAGCGGCAGGGGAGGGGCCGGGGAGCTGTTTTTT. The whole variable domain, filled in from reference TRBV7-2 and TRBJ2-2, reads GAGVSQSPSNKVTEKGKDVELRCDPISGHTALYWYRQSLGQGLEFLIYFQGNSAPDKSGLPSDRFSAERTGGSVSTLTIQRTQQEDSAVYLCASSGRGGAGELFFGEGSRLTVL.

This clone was picked up a small number of times. This chain connects TRBV7-3 to TRBJ2-1, with 9 bases aligning to TRBD1. Germline V gene sequence: CDR1 SGHTA, CDR2 FQGTGA. This CDR3 contains 17 residues. The V gene end was trimmed by 1 base and the J gene end by 8 bases; junction bases not matched to a gene: 12. The chain's CDR3 is CASSLRGTGGGWDEQFF. The CDR3 DNA reads TGTGCCAGCAGCTTAAGGGGTACAGGGGGCGGATGGGATGAGCAGTTCTTC.

The gene calls are TRBV15 and TRBJ2-5; 11 nucleotides agree with TRBD2. V dropped 3 bases and J dropped 5; count of bases not matched to a gene: 8. This CDR3 contains 16 residues. The germline gives CDR1 LNHNV, CDR2 YYDKDF (reference sequence). The CDR3 sequence: CATSSLSGGADETQYF. Written as DNA, the CDR3 is TGTGCCACCAGCAGCCTTAGCGGGGGGGCGGATGAGACCCAGTACTTC.

CDR3 sequence reads: CASSHFATGTGRGKLFF. CDR3 sequence (DNA): TGCGCCAGCAGCCATTTTGCAACCGGGACAGGAAGAGGAAAACTGTTTTTT. The chain has TRBV4-3 and TRBJ1-4; 8 positions agree with TRBD1. Germline V CDR1 and CDR2: LGHNA, YSLEER. J was trimmed by 10 bases and V by 3 bases; bases with no gene match: 16. The length of the CDR3 is 17 residues.

The rearrangement joins TRBV7-2 to TRBJ2-4; 15 nucleotides agree with TRBD2. Per the germline V gene, CDR1 is SGHTA and CDR2 is FQGNSA. This CDR3 is built from 18 residues. With V trimmed by 2 bases and J by 3 bases, 5 bases remained unmatched. The CDR3 sequence is CASSLRTSGGAGKNIQYF. DNA for the CDR3: TGTGCCAGCAGCTTACGGACTAGCGGGGGGGCCGGCAAAAACATTCAGTACTTC.

The chain uses TRBV29-1 and TRBJ2-3; 10 nucleotides line up with TRBD2. Germline lookup yields CDR1 SQVTM and CDR2 ANQGSEA. The junction had 9 bases not matched to a gene; V was cut back by 6 bases and J by 3 bases. There are 15 residues in the CDR3. The CDR3 reads CSVGERGGRTDTQYF. As DNA, the CDR3 is TGCAGCGTCGGGGAGCGGGGGGGCCGGACAGATACGCAGTATTTT.

The rearrangement joins TRBV5-1 to TRBJ2-3, with TRBD1 identical over 7 bases. The CDR3 is 15 residues long. Germline V CDR1 and CDR2: SGHRS, YFSETQ. V was pared by 4 bases and J by 2 bases, with 7 bases of the junction left unmatched. DNA for the CDR3: TGCGCCAGCAGCGTAACAGGGGTTTACACAGATACGCAGTATTTT. Its protein is CASSVTGVYTDTQYF. The full variable domain, its missing parts supplied by reference TRBV5-1 and TRBJ2-3, is KAGVTQTPRYLIKTRGQQVTLSCSPISGHRSVSWYQQTPGQGLQFLFEYFSETQRNKGNFPGRFSGRQFSNSRSEMNVSTLELGDSALYLCASSVTGVYTDTQYFGPGTRLTVL.

V gene TRBV15 combines with J gene TRBJ2-1, with TRBD1 as a possible D gene (5 bases). Germline V gene data show CDR1 as LNHNV and CDR2 as YYDKDF (reference sequence). Between the trimmed V and J ends, which lost 1 base and 1 base, there was a span of 5 bases. This CDR3 contains 14 residues. The CDR3: CATSRGQSYNEQFF. CDR3 sequence (DNA): TGTGCCACCAGCAGAGGACAGTCCTACAATGAGCAGTTCTTC.

The rearrangement uses TRBV5-1 and TRBJ1-4; tentative D call: TRBD1 (5 bases). CDR1 and CDR2 (germline): SGHRS, YFSETQ. V was trimmed by 5 bases and J by 7 bases, leaving 18 bases between them. The CDR3 length is 15 residues. This CDR3 reads CASRNSGKALEKLFF. The DNA of the CDR3 is TGCGCCAGCAGAAATTCAGGGAAAGCTCTTGAAAAACTGTTTTTT.

The rearrangement joins TRBV15 to TRBJ2-1, with 8 bases matching TRBD1. Germline loops: CDR1 LNHNV, CDR2 YYDKDF (reference sequence). CDR3 length: 16 residues. V lost 3 bases, J lost 0 bases, and 4 bases stayed unmatched. CDR3 sequence (DNA): TGTGCCACCAGCAGGTTGGGGACAGGCTCCTACAATGAGCAGTTCTTC. Protein: CATSRLGTGSYNEQFF.

This chain links TRBV9 with TRBJ2-3; 13 bases fit TRBD2. Trimming took 1 base from V and 5 from J; bases not matched to a gene: 7. The V gene's germline CDR1 is SGDLS and CDR2 YYNGEE. There are 17 residues in the CDR3. DNA for the CDR3: TGTGCCAGCAGCGTAACCCCGGGACTAGCGGGGAAAGATACGCAGTATTTT. It encodes CASSVTPGLAGKDTQYF. Combining the CDR3 with reference TRBV9 and TRBJ2-3 gives the whole variable domain DSGVTQTPKHLITATGQRVTLRCSPRSGDLSVYWYQQSLDQGLQFLIQYYNGEERAKGNILERFSAQQFPDLHSELNLSSLELGDSALYFCASSVTPGLAGKDTQYFGPGTRLTVL.

This clone turned up a few times. V and J are TRBV6-5 and TRBJ1-6; D gene uncertain. The germline V gene has CDR1 MNHEY and CDR2 SVGAGI. The CDR3 has 15 amino acids. V was pared by 6 bases and J by 8 bases, with 17 bases between. The chain's CDR3 is CASRIRSGRDSPLHF. In DNA, the CDR3 is TGTGCCAGCAGGATCCGGAGCGGGAGAGATTCACCCCTCCACTTT.

This chain connects TRBV19 to TRBJ1-1; possibly TRBD1 for D (6 bases). Germline lookup yields CDR1 LNHDA and CDR2 SQIVND (reference sequence). Trimming left V 4 bases short and J 0 bases short, with 9 bases between. The CDR3 consists of 14 residues. The CDR3 nucleotides read TGTGCCAGTAGTAATCCAGGGGTGAACACTGAAGCTTTCTTT. Amino acids: CASSNPGVNTEAFF.

The rearrangement joins TRBV30 to TRBJ2-6, with D perhaps TRBD2 (5 bases). Trimming removed 8 bases from V and 2 bases from J, with 10 bases in between. This CDR3 is built from 13 residues. Germline CDR1 reads GTSNPN; CDR2 reads SVGIG (reference sequence). The CDR3 DNA reads TGTGCCGGAGGATCTCCTGGGGCCAACGTCCTGACTTTC. Translating it yields CAGGSPGANVLTF. The full variable domain, rest sourced from reference TRBV30 and TRBJ2-6, is SQTIHQWPATLVQPVGSPLSLECTVEGTSNPNLYWYRQAAGRGLQLLFYSVGIGQISSEVPQNLSASRPQDRQFILSSKKLLLSDSGFYLCAGGSPGANVLTFGAGSRLTVL.

The rearrangement links TRBV6-1 to TRBJ2-5; 9 bases are shared with TRBD1. The V and J ends lost 4 bases and 0 bases, in that order; junction bases with no gene match: 6. The CDR3 has 16 amino acids. Germline values: CDR1 MNHNS, CDR2 SASEGT. DNA for the CDR3: TGTGCCAGCAGTGTCCGGGACAGGGTCGACCAAGAGACCCAGTACTTC. Protein product: CASSVRDRVDQETQYF.

This clone was recorded once. The gene calls are TRBV27 and TRBJ2-7; a possible D gene is TRBD1 (6 bases). V shed 5 bases and J shed 4 bases, with 12 bases lying between them. The germline V gene encodes CDR1 MNHEY and CDR2 SMNVEV (reference sequence). The CDR3 totals 13 residues. In nucleotides, the CDR3 is TGTGCCAGCAGTCCACAGGGTAGGTACGAGCAGTACGTC. Translation gives CASSPQGRYEQYV.